These 19 T cell receptor beta chains were sequenced from one sample in a study of blood T cell repertoires in COVID-19. Method: immunoSEQ multiplex PCR; TCRdb's copy keeps in-frame clones and lacks some. This table has roughly 360,000 clones, around 86% appearing once. Sequencing was done on a sample of PBMCs or T cells enriched from blood (not recorded which). The source is a woman between 45 and 60 years old who had recovered from COVID-19.

The rearrangement links TRBV5-1 to TRBJ2-5, with 7 nucleotides matching TRBD1. J was trimmed by 3 bases and V by 4 bases; bases with no gene match: 6. Germline V gene data show CDR1 as SGHRS and CDR2 as YFSETQ. CDR3 length: 14 amino acids. The CDR3 nucleotides are TGCGCCAGCAGCCCGCCAGGGGGAAAAGAGACCCAGTACTTC. Protein: CASSPPGGKETQYF.

The chain has TRBV7-6 and TRBJ1-4, with D tentatively TRBD1 (6 bases). Germline values: CDR1 SGHVS, CDR2 FNYEAQ. V was shortened by 1 base and J by 2 bases, with 14 bases between the two germline ends. This CDR3 region has 17 residues. CDR3 sequence reads: CASSLGAGVATNEKLFF. The CDR3 nucleotides read TGTGCCAGCAGCTTAGGGGCAGGGGTGGCGACTAATGAAAAACTGTTTTTT.

The gene calls are TRBV30 and TRBJ1-1; 7 bases fit TRBD1. Germline V CDR1 and CDR2: GTSNPN, SVGIG (reference sequence). CDR3 length: 15 residues. CDR3 in amino acids: CAGDKGAPGVSVAFF. DNA of the CDR3: TGTGCGGGGGACAAGGGGGCCCCCGGTGTGTCAGTAGCTTTCTTT.

The chain links TRBV7-2 to TRBJ2-7; TRBD1 aligns across 9 bases. The germline CDR1 and CDR2 sequences are SGHTA and FQGNSA. The CDR3 extends over 14 amino acids. Losses at the gene ends were 5 bases for V and 7 bases for J; bases not matched to a gene: 9. CDR3 amino acids: CASSPQQGAREQYF. As DNA, the CDR3 is TGTGCCAGCAGCCCACAACAGGGGGCGAGGGAGCAGTACTTC.

This rearrangement joins TRBV30 to TRBJ1-4, with 7 nucleotides matching TRBD1. The CDR3 extends over 17 amino acids. J gave up 4 bases and V 3 bases, and 14 bases lay outside the gene matches. Per germline, CDR1 GTSNPN and CDR2 SVGIG (reference sequence). The CDR3, as DNA: TGTGCCTGGAGCCTACCATCTACAGGGGCGTTTAATGAAAAACTGTTTTTT. Its protein is CAWSLPSTGAFNEKLFF.

The chain combines TRBV11-2 with TRBJ2-5; perhaps TRBD2 as D (6 bases). The germline V gene encodes CDR1 SGHAT and CDR2 FQNNGV. The length of the CDR3 is 15 residues. V shed 5 bases and J shed 4 bases, with 17 bases lying between them. The CDR3 DNA sequence: TGTGCCAGCAGCCACTACGTGGGGGGTCCAGAGACCCAGTACTTC. The encoded protein is CASSHYVGGPETQYF.

The V and J genes are TRBV6-1 and TRBJ2-5; 11 bases agree with TRBD2. The germline V gene has CDR1 MNHNS and CDR2 SASEGT. After removal of 3 bases from V and 4 bases from J, the junction contained 13 bases not matched to a gene. The CDR3 consists of 18 residues. CDR3 nucleotides: TGTGCCAGCAGTGAGCAATTAGCGGGGGGGGCTTCCGCAGAGACCCAGTACTTC. This encodes CASSEQLAGGASAETQYF.

CDR3 amino acids: CASSWKEGTEAFF. The DNA for the CDR3 is TGTGCCAGCAGCTGGAAGGAGGGGACTGAAGCTTTCTTT. This chain links TRBV7-2 with TRBJ1-1; D possibly corresponds to TRBD1 (5 bases). The CDR3 consists of 13 residues. Trimming cost V 4 bases and J 5 bases, with 11 bases left between them. CDR1 is SGHTA and CDR2 is FQGNSA in the germline V gene.

The chain is built from TRBV19 and TRBJ2-7, with 9 bases that match TRBD2. Germline lookup yields CDR1 LNHDA and CDR2 SQIVND (reference sequence). With 5 bases clipped from V and 5 bases from J, the junction kept 7 bases outside the gene matches. This CDR3 is built from 14 residues. The CDR3 spells CASSGGRAADEQYF. In DNA form, the CDR3 reads TGTGCCAGTAGTGGCGGGAGGGCCGCCGACGAGCAGTACTTC.

This clone was seen a handful of times. J is TRBJ1-1 and V is TRBV6-6, with no clear D. V lost 5 bases, J lost 0 bases, and 19 bases lay in between. This CDR3 has 17 residues. CDR1 is MNHNY and CDR2 is SVGAGI in the germline V gene (reference sequence). CDR3 in DNA: TGTGCCAGCAGTCAATTCAGAACACAGAGCATGAACACTGAAGCTTTCTTT. Translation: CASSQFRTQSMNTEAFF.

V usage is TRBV18 and J usage is TRBJ1-1; D call uncertain. This CDR3 region has 12 residues. The germline V and J ends were trimmed by 2 bases and 7 bases, with 8 bases remaining between them. Germline V gene sequence: CDR1 KGHSH, CDR2 LQKENI. CDR3 residues: CASSPVRDEAFF. The CDR3 nucleotides are TGTGCCAGCTCACCAGTGAGGGATGAAGCTTTCTTT.

As DNA, the CDR3 is TGTGCCTGGAGACAGGACAGGGGGCTGTATGGCTACACCTTC. Translating gives CAWRQDRGLYGYTF. This chain uses TRBV30 with TRBJ1-2; TRBD1 agrees at 11 bases. After removal of 3 bases from V and 5 bases from J, the junction contained 5 bases not matched to a gene. The CDR3 covers 14 residues. The germline V gene encodes CDR1 GTSNPN and CDR2 SVGIG (reference sequence).

This CDR3 is CASSASSNYGYTF. In DNA form, the CDR3 reads TGTGCCAGCAGCGCGAGCTCCAACTATGGCTACACCTTC. The V gene is TRBV11-2, the J gene TRBJ1-2; D is unresolved. With 5 bases removed from V and 2 bases from J, the gap between germline ends came to 9 bases. The CDR3 runs to 13 residues. Germline loops: CDR1 SGHAT, CDR2 FQNNGV.

The gene calls are TRBV7-2 and TRBJ2-7; 8 bases are a match to TRBD1. The CDR3 covers 14 residues. J gave up 9 bases and V 4 bases, and 11 bases lay outside the gene matches. Germline values: CDR1 SGHTA, CDR2 FQGNSA. In DNA, the CDR3 is TGTGCCAGCAGCTCGGACAGGGTTTATTCTGGGCAGTACTTC. Translation gives CASSSDRVYSGQYF.

The V and J genes are TRBV5-8 and TRBJ1-1, with no clear D. Trimming pared 4 bases from V and 1 base from J, leaving 17 bases between. CDR3 length: 16 amino acids. The germline V gene has CDR1 SGHTS and CDR2 YDEGEE. This CDR3 reads CASSPRGAQPNTEAFF. The DNA of the CDR3 is TGTGCCAGCAGCCCCCGGGGAGCACAACCGAACACTGAAGCTTTCTTT.

This chain links TRBV27 with TRBJ1-1; 7 nucleotides agree with TRBD1. J lost 0 bases, V lost 0 bases, and 4 bases had no gene match. CDR1 MNHEY and CDR2 SMNVEV come from the germline V gene (reference sequence). The CDR3 totals 16 residues. CDR3 region: CASSLSPTGMNTEAFF. CDR3 nucleotides: TGTGCCAGCAGTTTATCGCCGACAGGGATGAACACTGAAGCTTTCTTT.

The V and J genes are TRBV29-1 and TRBJ1-2; weak D call: TRBD1 (6 bases). The CDR3 runs to 13 residues. Germline V gene lookup returns CDR1 SQVTM and CDR2 ANQGSEA. V gave up 6 bases and J gave up 7 bases, with 18 bases separating them. The CDR3 loop is CSVDIQGSGGYTF. The CDR3 DNA reads as TGCAGCGTCGACATACAGGGTTCAGGTGGCTACACCTTC. The full variable domain, in which reference TRBV29-1 and TRBJ1-2 provide the parts outside the CDR3, is SAVISQKPSRDICQRGTSLTIQCQVDSQVTMMFWYRQQPGQSLTLIATANQGSEATYESGFVIDKFPISRPNLTFSTLTVSNMSPEDSSIYLCSVDIQGSGGYTFGSGTRLTVV.

Regarding this clone: At one end the junction does not follow the germline gene, possibly because of a read error. J is TRBJ1-6 and V is TRBV27; D is undetermined. The germline V gene encodes CDR1 MNHEY and CDR2 SMNVEV (reference sequence). CDR3 length: 12 residues. The CDR3 nucleotides read TGTGCCAGCAGTTCCTTTAATTCACCCCTCCACTTT. Protein sequence: CASSSFNSPLHF.

J is TRBJ1-2 and V is TRBV6-5, with 9 bases matching TRBD1. Germline-derived CDR1 and CDR2 are MNHEY and SVGAGI. The CDR3 extends over 14 amino acids. V shed 5 bases and J 4 bases; nucleotides not matched to a gene: 5. The CDR3: CASSRTGVSYGYTF. CDR3 bases: TGTGCCAGCAGTCGGACAGGGGTTAGCTATGGCTACACCTTC.